This entry concerns a single T cell receptor beta chain. The antigen is undetermined. This sample is part of a study of lymphopenia after photon versus proton radiotherapy. Clones were read by immunoSEQ multiplex PCR, and TCRdb kept only the in-frame ones, dropping some. The sample lists about 160,000 clones, more than 85% occurring once. Regarding the study as a whole: Under photons, naive T cells and diversity fell while effector/memory populations rose. Authors raise, but do not show, better survival with proton therapy. Post-nadir diversity loss with photons came from oligoclonal expansion, particularly CD8+ Temra cells.

Sequencing was performed on peripheral blood, taken from a patient treated with photon-based radiotherapy. This clonotype was sampled from a man over 45 with gastric cancer.

CDR3 sequence reads: CASSQDMGTGAYNEQFF. In DNA, the CDR3 is TGCGCCAGCAGCCAAGATATGGGGACAGGAGCCTACAATGAGCAGTTCTTC. V and J are TRBV4-3 and TRBJ2-1, with 8 bases aligning to TRBD1. The CDR3 spans 17 residues. V was pared by 0 bases and J by 2 bases, with 6 bases of the junction left unmatched. Germline CDR1 LGHNA, CDR2 YSLEER.